The present TCR beta chain was sequenced within a study of T cell responses to AZD1222 COVID-19 vaccine. This CDR3 comprises 18 residues. From germline, CDR1 is SNHLY and CDR2 FYNNEI. V dropped 1 base and J dropped 1; count of bases not matched to a gene: 3. There are a few counts of this clone. The table came from immunoSEQ multiplex PCR; TCRdb's copy has only in-frame clones and leaves some out. The sample carries some 200,000 clones, 85% to 90% recorded once. Doses given second, at about 4 or about 12 weeks, were pooled. This chain uses TRBV2 with TRBJ2-3; 15 positions match TRBD2. The clonotype originates from an adult who received the AZD1222 COVID-19 vaccine. The material was peripheral blood, obtained 28 days after the second AZD1222 dose. The CDR3 protein is CASSEVGLAGGRTDTQYF. The DNA of the CDR3 is TGTGCCAGCAGTGAAGTAGGACTAGCGGGAGGGCGCACAGATACGCAGTATTTT.